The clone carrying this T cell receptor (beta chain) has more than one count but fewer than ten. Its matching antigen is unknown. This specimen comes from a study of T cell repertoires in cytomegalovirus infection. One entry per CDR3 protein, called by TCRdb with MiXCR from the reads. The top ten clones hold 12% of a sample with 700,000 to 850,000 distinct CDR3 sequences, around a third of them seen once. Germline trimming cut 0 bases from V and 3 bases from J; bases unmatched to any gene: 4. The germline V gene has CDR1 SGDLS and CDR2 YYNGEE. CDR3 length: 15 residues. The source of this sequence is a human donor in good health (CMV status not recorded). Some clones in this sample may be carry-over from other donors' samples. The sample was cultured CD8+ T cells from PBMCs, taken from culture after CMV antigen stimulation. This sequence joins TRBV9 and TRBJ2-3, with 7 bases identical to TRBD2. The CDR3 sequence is CASSVGGGGTDTQYF. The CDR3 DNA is TGTGCCAGCAGCGTAGGCGGCGGGGGTACAGATACGCAGTATTTT.